The source of this T cell receptor (beta chain) is a study of T cell changes during pregnancy in multiple sclerosis. The CDR3 sequence is 15 residues long. Trimming left V 0 bases short and J 2 bases short, with 8 bases between. Looked up from germline, CDR1 is MNHEY and CDR2 is SVGAGI. TCRdb keeps only in-frame clones here, not all; method: immunoSEQ multiplex PCR. The sample consists of approximately 70,000 clones, around 90% of them appearing once. The genes are TRBV6-5 and TRBJ1-3; D is possibly TRBD1 (6 bases). The receptor's source is a female donor with multiple sclerosis, enrolled in a pregnancy study. Sequencing used peripheral blood, obtained in the third trimester of pregnancy. CDR3 protein: CASSYSQGPGNTIYF. The CDR3 DNA follows: TGTGCCAGCAGTTACTCTCAGGGGCCTGGAAACACCATATATTTT.